The present T cell receptor beta chain was sequenced within a study of T cells in Graves' hyperthyroidism and ophthalmopathy. Broader study findings: A model of 13 V-J pairs discriminated ophthalmopathy from stable hyperthyroidism.

Regions amplified from RNA transcripts were the TCR beta CDR3 regions. A first-round RT-PCR of the TCR CDR3 used the HTBI primer set. One entry per CDR3 protein results from TCRdb running MiXCR on the multiplex PCR reads. The table lists about 500,000 distinct CDR3 sequences, about 16% of them singletons. Lactation, pregnancy, other autoimmune disease or uncontrolled infection led to exclusion of patients. The diagnoses drew upon clinical symptoms, serum thyroxine and TRAb, thyroid ultrasound and orbital computed tomography. Germline values: CDR1 LGHNA, CDR2 YSLEER. V was cut by 0 bases and J by 0 bases, with 17 bases left in between. The CDR3 consists of 18 residues. This clonotype was seen many times. Its antigen is currently unknown.

The J gene is TRBJ2-5, the V gene TRBV4-3, with a possible D match to TRBD1 (6 bases). The sample was blood. This TCR derives from a woman in her twenties or thirties with Graves' ophthalmopathy. CDR3 DNA: TGCGCCAGCAGCCAAGATGTCTCTGGGGGCGGGTACCAAGAGACCCAGTACTTC. As protein: CASSQDVSGGGYQETQYF.